Described below is a single TCR beta chain sequence and its context. Its antigen is as yet unknown. The sample contains more than one DNA sequence encoding this CDR3. The source of the sample is a study of beta chain features in type 1 diabetes. Findings and limits, study-wide: Diminished insertions and augmented deletions at VDJ junctions characterized type 1 diabetes patients.

V gave up 2 bases and J gave up 4 bases, with 6 bases separating them. This CDR3 has 13 amino acids. CDR1 MNHEY and CDR2 SMNVEV come from the germline V gene (reference sequence). TCRB transcripts that were expressed got sequenced, as all of the isolated RNA had been reverse transcribed. Here immunoSEQ multiplex PCR was the method, and the copy in TCRdb shows in-frame clones only, minus some. The table records some 900,000 clones, about a sixth of them present only once. This clonotype originated in a woman aged 18-29 years in good health. The sequencing input was naive CD4+ T cells from blood. The chain joins TRBV27 to TRBJ1-5; D gene ambiguous. The CDR3 sequence is CASSLGRNQPQHF. CDR3 DNA: TGTGCCAGCAGTTTAGGGAGAAATCAGCCCCAGCATTTT.